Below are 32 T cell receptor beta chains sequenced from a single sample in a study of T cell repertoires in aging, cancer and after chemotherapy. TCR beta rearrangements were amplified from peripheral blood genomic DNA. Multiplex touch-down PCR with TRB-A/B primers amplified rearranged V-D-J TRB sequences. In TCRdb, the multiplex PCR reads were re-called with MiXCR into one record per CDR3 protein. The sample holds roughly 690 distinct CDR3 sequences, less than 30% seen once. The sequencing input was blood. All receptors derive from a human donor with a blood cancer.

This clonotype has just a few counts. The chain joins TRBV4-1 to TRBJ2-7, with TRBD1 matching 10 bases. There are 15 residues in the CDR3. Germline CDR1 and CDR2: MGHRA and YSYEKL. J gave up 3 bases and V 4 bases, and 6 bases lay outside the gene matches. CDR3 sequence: CASSPGQGGDYEQYF. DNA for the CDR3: TGCGCCAGCAGCCCAGGACAGGGGGGAGACTACGAGCAGTACTTC.

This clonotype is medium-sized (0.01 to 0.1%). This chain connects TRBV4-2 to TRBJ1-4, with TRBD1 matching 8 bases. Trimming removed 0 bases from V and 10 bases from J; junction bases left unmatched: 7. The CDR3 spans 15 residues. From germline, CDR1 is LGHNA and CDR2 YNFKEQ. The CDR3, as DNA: TGTGCCAGCAGCCAAGATGGGCAGGGGGCAGGAAAACTGTTTTTT. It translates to CASSQDGQGAGKLFF.

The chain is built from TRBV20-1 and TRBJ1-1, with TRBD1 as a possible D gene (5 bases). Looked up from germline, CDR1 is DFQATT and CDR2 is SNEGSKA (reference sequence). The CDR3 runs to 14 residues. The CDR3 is CSPGPGRANTEAFF. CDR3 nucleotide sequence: TGCAGCCCAGGACCGGGACGGGCGAACACTGAAGCTTTCTTT.

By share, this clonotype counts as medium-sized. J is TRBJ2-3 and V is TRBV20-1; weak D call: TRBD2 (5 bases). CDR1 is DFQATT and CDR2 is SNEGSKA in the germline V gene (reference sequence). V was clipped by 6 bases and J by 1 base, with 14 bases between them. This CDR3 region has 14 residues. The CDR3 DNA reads TGCAGTGCGACTTTAAGCGGCGGCACAGATACGCAGTATTTT. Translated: CSATLSGGTDTQYF.

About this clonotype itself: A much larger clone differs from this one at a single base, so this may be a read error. CDR3 residues: CVSSLGAATEAFF. The CDR3 nucleotides are TGTGTCAGCAGCTTAGGTGCAGCCACTGAAGCTTTCTTT. This chain uses TRBV11-1 with TRBJ1-1; D unclear. This CDR3 is built from 13 residues. Per the germline V gene, CDR1 is SGHAT and CDR2 is FQDESV (reference sequence).

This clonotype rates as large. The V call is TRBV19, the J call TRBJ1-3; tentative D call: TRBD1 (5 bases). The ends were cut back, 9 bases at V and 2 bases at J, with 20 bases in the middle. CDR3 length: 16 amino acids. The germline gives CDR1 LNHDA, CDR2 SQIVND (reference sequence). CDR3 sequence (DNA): TGTGCCAGCCTGAAGAGGCAGGGCGATCCTGGAAACACCATATATTTT. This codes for CASLKRQGDPGNTIYF.

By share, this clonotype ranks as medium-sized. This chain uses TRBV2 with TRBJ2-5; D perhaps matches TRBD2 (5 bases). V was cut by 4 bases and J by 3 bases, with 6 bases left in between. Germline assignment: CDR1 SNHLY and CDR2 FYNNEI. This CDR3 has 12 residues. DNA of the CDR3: TGTGCCAGCAGTGGGACTGAAGAGACCCAGTACTTC. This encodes CASSGTEETQYF. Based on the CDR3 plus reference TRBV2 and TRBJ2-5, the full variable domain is EPEVTQTPSHQVTQMGQEVILRCVPISNHLYFYWYRQILGQKVEFLVSFYNNEISEKSEIFDDQFSVERPDGSNFTLKIRSTKLEDSAMYFCASSGTEETQYFGPGTRLLVL.

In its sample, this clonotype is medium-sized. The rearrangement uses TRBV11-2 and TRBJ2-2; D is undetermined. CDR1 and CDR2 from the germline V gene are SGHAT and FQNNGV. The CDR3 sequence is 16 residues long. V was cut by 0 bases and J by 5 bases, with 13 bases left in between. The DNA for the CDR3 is TGTGCCAGCAGCTTAGATTCACGGATTCGAACCGGGGAGCTGTTTTTT. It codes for CASSLDSRIRTGELFF.

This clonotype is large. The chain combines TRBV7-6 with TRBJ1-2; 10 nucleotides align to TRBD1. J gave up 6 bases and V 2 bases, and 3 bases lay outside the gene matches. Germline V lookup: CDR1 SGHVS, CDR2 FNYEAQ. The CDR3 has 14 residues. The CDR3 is CASSLQTGGDGYTF. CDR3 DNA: TGTGCCAGCAGCTTACAGACAGGGGGCGATGGCTACACCTTC.

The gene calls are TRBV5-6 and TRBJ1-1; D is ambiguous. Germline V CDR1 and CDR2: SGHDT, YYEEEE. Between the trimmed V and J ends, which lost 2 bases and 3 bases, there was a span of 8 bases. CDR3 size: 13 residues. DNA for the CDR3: TGTGCCAGCAGCTTAACAACCTACACTGAAGCTTTCTTT. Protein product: CASSLTTYTEAFF.

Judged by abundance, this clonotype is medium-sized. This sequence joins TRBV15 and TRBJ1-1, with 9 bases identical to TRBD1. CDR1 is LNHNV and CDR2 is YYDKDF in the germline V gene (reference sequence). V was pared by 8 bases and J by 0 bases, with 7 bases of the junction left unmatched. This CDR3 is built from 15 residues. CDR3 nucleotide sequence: TGTGCCACCGAGGACAGGGGCTCCATGAACACTGAAGCTTTCTTT. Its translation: CATEDRGSMNTEAFF.

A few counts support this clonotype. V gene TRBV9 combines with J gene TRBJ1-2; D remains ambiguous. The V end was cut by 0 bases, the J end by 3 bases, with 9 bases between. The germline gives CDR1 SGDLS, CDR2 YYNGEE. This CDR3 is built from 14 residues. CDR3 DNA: TGTGCCAGCAGCGTAGGTAAGGGATACTATGGCTACACCTTC. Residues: CASSVGKGYYGYTF.

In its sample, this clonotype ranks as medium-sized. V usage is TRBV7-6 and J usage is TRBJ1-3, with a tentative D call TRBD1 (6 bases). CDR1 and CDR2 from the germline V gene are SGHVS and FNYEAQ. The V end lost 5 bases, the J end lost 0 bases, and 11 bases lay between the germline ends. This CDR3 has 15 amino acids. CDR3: CASSDRTVSGNTIYF. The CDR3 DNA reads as TGTGCCAGCAGCGACCGGACAGTCTCTGGAAACACCATATATTTT.

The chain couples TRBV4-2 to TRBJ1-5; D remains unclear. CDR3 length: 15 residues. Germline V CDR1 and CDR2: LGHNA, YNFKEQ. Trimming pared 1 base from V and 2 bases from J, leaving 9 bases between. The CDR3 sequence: CASSQGVRGNQPQHF. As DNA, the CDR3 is TGTGCCAGCAGCCAAGGTGTGAGGGGCAATCAGCCCCAGCATTTT.

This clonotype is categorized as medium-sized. The CDR3 DNA reads TGTGCCAGCAGCATGACTAGCGCAACACAAGAGACCCAGTACTTC. This translates into CASSMTSATQETQYF. The J gene is TRBJ2-5, the V gene TRBV12-3 or TRBV12-4; 8 nucleotides line up with TRBD2. V was pared by 6 bases and J by 2 bases, with 8 bases of the junction left unmatched. CDR3 length: 15 amino acids.

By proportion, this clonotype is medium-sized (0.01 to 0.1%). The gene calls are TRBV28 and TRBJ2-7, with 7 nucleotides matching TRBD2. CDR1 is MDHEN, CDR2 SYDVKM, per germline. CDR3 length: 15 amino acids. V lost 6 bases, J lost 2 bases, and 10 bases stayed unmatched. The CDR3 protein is CASSPSASGPYEQYF. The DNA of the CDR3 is TGTGCCAGCAGCCCCTCCGCTAGCGGTCCCTACGAGCAGTACTTC.

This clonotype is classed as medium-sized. CDR3 nucleotide sequence: TGCAGTGCTATGGGGGAAAAACTGTTTTTT. Its translation is CSAMGEKLFF. The chain uses TRBV20-1 and TRBJ1-4, with D unresolved. The CDR3 length is 10 residues. Looked up from germline, CDR1 is DFQATT and CDR2 is SNEGSKA (reference sequence). The germline V and J ends were trimmed by 4 bases and 8 bases, with 5 bases remaining between them.

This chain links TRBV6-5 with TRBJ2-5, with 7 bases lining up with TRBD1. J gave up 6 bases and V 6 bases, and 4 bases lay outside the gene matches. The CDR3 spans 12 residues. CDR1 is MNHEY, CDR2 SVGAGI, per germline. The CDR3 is CASRGDRQTQYF. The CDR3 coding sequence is TGTGCCAGCAGGGGGGACAGACAGACCCAGTACTTC.

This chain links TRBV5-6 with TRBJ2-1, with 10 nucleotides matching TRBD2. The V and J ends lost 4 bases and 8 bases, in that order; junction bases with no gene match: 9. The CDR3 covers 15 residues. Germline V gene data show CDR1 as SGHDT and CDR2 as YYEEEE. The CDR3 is CASSQIAGGLDEQFF. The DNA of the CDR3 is TGTGCCAGCAGCCAGATAGCGGGGGGCCTCGATGAGCAGTTCTTC.

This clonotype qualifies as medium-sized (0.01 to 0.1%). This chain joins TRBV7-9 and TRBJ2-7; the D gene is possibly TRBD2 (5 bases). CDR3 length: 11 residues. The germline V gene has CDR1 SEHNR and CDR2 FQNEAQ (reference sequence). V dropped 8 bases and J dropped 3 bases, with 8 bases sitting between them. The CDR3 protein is CASGSVYEQYF. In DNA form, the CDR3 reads TGTGCCAGCGGTAGCGTCTACGAGCAGTACTTC. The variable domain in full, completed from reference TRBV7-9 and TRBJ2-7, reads DTGVSQNPRHKITKRGQNVTFRCDPISEHNRLYWYRQTLGQGPEFLTYFQNEAQLEKSRLLSDRFSAERPKGSFSTLEIQRTEQGDSAMYLCASGSVYEQYFGPGTRLTVT.

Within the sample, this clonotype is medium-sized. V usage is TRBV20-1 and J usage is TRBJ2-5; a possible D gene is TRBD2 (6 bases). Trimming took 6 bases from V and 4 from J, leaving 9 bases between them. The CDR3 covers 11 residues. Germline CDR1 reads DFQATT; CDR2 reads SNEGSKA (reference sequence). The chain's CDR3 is CSADGGETQYF. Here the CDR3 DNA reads TGCAGTGCCGACGGGGGAGAGACCCAGTACTTC.

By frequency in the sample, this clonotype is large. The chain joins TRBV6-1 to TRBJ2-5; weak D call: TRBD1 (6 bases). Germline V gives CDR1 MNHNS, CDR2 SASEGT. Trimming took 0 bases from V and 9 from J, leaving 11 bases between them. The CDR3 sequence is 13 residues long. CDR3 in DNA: TGTGCCAGCAGTGAAGCAGGGGACACCCCCCAGTACTTC. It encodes CASSEAGDTPQYF.

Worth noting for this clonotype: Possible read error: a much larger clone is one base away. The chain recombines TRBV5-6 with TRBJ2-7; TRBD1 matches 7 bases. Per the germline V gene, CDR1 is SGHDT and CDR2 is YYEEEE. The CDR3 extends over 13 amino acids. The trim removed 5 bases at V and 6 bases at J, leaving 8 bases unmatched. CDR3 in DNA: TGTGCCAGCAGTACTGACAGGGAGAGCGAGCAGTACTTC. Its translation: CASSTDRESEQYF.

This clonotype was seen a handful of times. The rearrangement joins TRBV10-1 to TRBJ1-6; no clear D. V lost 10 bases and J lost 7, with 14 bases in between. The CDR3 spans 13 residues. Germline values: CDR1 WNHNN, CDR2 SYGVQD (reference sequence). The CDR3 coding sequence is TGCGCCATCACTGACCCTCGGAATTCACCCCTCCACTTT. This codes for CAITDPRNSPLHF.

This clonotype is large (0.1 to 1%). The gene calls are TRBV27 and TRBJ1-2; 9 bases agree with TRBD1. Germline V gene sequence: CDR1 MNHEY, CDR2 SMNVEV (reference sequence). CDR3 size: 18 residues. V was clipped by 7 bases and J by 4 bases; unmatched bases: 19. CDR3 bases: TGTGCCAGCACCCCATATCGGAGGACGGGACAGGGATTCTATGGCTACACCTTC. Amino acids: CASTPYRRTGQGFYGYTF.

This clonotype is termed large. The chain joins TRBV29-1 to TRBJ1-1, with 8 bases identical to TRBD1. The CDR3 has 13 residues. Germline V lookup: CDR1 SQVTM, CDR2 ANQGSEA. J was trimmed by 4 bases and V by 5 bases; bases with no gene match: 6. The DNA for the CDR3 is TGCAGCGTTAGGACAGGGCTGGGCACTGAAGCTTTCTTT. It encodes CSVRTGLGTEAFF.

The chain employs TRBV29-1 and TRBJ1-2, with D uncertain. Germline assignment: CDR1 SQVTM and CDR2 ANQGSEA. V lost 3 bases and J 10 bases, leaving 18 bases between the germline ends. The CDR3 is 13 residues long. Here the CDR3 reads CSVEDRTSYNYTF. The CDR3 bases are TGCAGCGTTGAGGATCGGACGAGCTATAACTACACCTTC. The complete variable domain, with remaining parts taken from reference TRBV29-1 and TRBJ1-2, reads SAVISQKPSRDICQRGTSLTIQCQVDSQVTMMFWYRQQPGQSLTLIATANQGSEATYESGFVIDKFPISRPNLTFSTLTVSNMSPEDSSIYLCSVEDRTSYNYTFGSGTRLTVV.

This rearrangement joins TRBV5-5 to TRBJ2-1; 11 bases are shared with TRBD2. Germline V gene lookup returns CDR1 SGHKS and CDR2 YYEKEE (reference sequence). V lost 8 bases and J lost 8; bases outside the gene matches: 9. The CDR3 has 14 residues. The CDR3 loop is CARKETSGDDEQFF. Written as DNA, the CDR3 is TGTGCCAGGAAGGAGACTAGCGGGGACGATGAGCAGTTCTTC.

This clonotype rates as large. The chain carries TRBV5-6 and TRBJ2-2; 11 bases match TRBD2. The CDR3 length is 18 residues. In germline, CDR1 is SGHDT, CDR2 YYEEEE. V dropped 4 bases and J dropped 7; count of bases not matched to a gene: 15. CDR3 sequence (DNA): TGTGCCAGCAGCCAGATAGCGGGGGGGCCTCGTCATGGCGGGGAGCTGTTTTTT. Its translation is CASSQIAGGPRHGGELFF. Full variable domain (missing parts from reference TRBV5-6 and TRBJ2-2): DAGVTQSPTHLIKTRGQQVTLRCSPKSGHDTVSWYQQALGQGPQFIFQYYEEEERQRGNFPDRFSGHQFPNYSSELNVNALLLGDSALYLCASSQIAGGPRHGGELFFGEGSRLTVL.

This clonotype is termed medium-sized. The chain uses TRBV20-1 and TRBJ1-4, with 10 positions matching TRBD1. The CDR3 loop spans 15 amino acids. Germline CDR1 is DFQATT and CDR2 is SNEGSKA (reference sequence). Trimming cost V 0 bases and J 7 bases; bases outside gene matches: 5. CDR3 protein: CSARDGTGVGEKLFF. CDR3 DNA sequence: TGCAGTGCTAGAGATGGGACAGGGGTTGGTGAAAAACTGTTTTTT.

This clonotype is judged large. CDR3 nucleotides: TGTGCCAGCAGGCCCCCGGGGGCGGAAGATACGCAGTATTTT. This codes for CASRPPGAEDTQYF. The J gene is TRBJ2-3, the V gene TRBV7-9; either TRBD1 or TRBD2 may supply D (6 bases each). V was shortened by 6 bases and J by 5 bases, with 15 bases between the two germline ends. Germline loops: CDR1 SEHNR, CDR2 FQNEAQ (reference sequence). The CDR3 covers 14 residues.

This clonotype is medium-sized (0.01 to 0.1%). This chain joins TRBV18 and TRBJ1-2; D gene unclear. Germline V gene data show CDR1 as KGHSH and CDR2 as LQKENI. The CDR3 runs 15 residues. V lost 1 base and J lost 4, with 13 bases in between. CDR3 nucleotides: TGTGCCAGCTCACCACGTCAGGCCGAGGGCTATGGCTACACCTTC. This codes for CASSPRQAEGYGYTF.